This T cell receptor (beta chain) emerged from a study of CD8+ T cells in alopecia areata. Study-level information: Administration of oral tofacitinib to treated patients was at 5 to 10 mg twice daily.

Once RNA had been extracted, it was reverse transcribed into cDNA to act as the sequencing template. Assay used: immunoSEQ multiplex PCR; TCRdb lists only in-frame clones, some missing. The table has 200,000 to 250,000 clones, roughly 57% seen once. V lost 0 bases to trimming and J lost 4 bases; unmatched junction nucleotides: 9. The length of the CDR3 is 18 residues. CDR1 SGHDT and CDR2 YYEEEE come from the germline V gene. V gene TRBV5-6 combines with J gene TRBJ1-6; 8 nucleotides match TRBD1. The clonotype originates from a human donor with alopecia areata. The specimen comprised CD4+ T cells sorted from blood, sampled at week 0. CDR3 DNA sequence: TGTGCCAGCAGCTTGGCGGCCGGCGGGACAGGATATAATTCACCCCTCCACTTT. Encoded protein: CASSLAAGGTGYNSPLHF. The full variable domain, in which reference TRBV5-6 and TRBJ1-6 provide the parts outside the CDR3, is DAGVTQSPTHLIKTRGQQVTLRCSPKSGHDTVSWYQQALGQGPQFIFQYYEEEERQRGNFPDRFSGHQFPNYSSELNVNALLLGDSALYLCASSLAAGGTGYNSPLHFGNGTRLTVT.